These 20 T cell receptor beta chains share one sample of origin, sequenced in a study of blood T cell repertoires in acute mononucleosis. Regarding the study as a whole: GLC-BM-specific selection apparently combined TCR alpha and beta motifs.

TCRdb's table, derived via immunoSEQ multiplex PCR, lists solely in-frame clones and lacks some. The profile shows approximately 2,300 clones, approximately 67% of them singletons. The time point was: acute infectious mononucleosis, at clinical presentation within 2 weeks of symptom onset (visit 1). The sequenced sample was EBV GLC epitope tetramer+ CD8+ T cells sorted from PBMCs, obtained during acute infectious mononucleosis. Noted subset: CD8 T cells binding tetramer with EBV BMLF1 280-288 peptide (GLC-BM). The receptors shown here come from a woman in her late teens or twenties with infectious mononucleosis caused by EBV.

This clone has more than one count but fewer than ten. V and J are TRBV7-4 and TRBJ2-1, with TRBD1 matching over 7 bases. Germline lookup yields CDR1 SGHVT and CDR2 SQSDAQ. CDR3 length: 16 residues. V lost 7 bases to trimming and J lost 5 bases; unmatched junction nucleotides: 14. CDR3 protein: CASNRRRGQVNNEQFF. In nucleotides, the CDR3 is TGTGCCAGCAACCGACGAAGAGGACAGGTTAACAATGAGCAGTTCTTC.

As for this clone: A far larger clone is one nucleotide away, so this likely arose from a read error. The gene calls are TRBV9 and TRBJ2-1; TRBD2 might be the D (7 bases). The CDR3 length is 13 residues. The germline CDR1 and CDR2 sequences are SGDLS and YYNGEE. The CDR3 is CARSVVGGAEQFF. The CDR3 bases are TGTGCCCGCAGCGTAGTTGGGGGGGCTGAGCAGTTCTTC. Based on the CDR3 plus reference TRBV9 and TRBJ2-1, the full variable domain is DSGVTQTPKHLITATGQRVTLRCSPRSGDLSVYWYQQSLDQGLQFLIQYYNGEERAKGNILERFSAQQFPDLHSELNLSSLELGDSALYFCARSVVGGAEQFFGPGTRLTVL.

Worth noting for this clone: A far larger clone is only one base removed, so a read error is likely. The CDR3 DNA sequence: TGTGCCAGCAGCCATTCGCCGGGGGGTACCCAGTACTTC. This encodes CASSHSPGGTQYF. The V gene is TRBV14, the J gene TRBJ2-5, with TRBD2 matching 7 bases. Germline-derived CDR1 and CDR2 are SGHDN and FVKESK. The CDR3 runs 13 residues. The V gene end was trimmed by 3 bases and the J gene end by 8 bases; junction bases not matched to a gene: 6.

This clone has just one count. A far larger clone is only one base removed, so a read error is likely. This chain joins TRBV7-8 and TRBJ2-6; the D is unclear. With 7 bases removed from V and 0 bases from J, the gap between germline ends came to 4 bases. CDR1 SGHVS and CDR2 FQNEAQ come from the germline V gene. CDR3 size: 13 residues. The CDR3 is CASTPSGANVLTF. As DNA, the CDR3 is TGTGCCAGCACCCCCTCTGGGGCCAACGTCCTGACTTTC.

Concerning this clone: A read error likely explains this, since a far larger clone differs by one base. This same CDR3 is encoded by further DNA sequences in the sample. The V call is TRBV7-9, the J call TRBJ2-5; D not certain. The length of the CDR3 is 12 residues. Trimming removed 5 bases from V and 1 base from J, with 5 bases in between. Germline lookup yields CDR1 SEHNR and CDR2 FQNEAQ (reference sequence). CDR3 coding DNA: TGTGCCAGCAGCGGGTCCCAAGAGACCCAGTACTTC. It translates to CASSGSQETQYF.

With respect to this clone: Other DNA sequences in the same sample also yield this CDR3. The chain recombines TRBV7-4 with TRBJ2-1; D ambiguous. The CDR3 extends over 12 amino acids. Per germline, CDR1 SGHVT and CDR2 SQSDAQ. Trimming shortened V by 5 bases and J by 10 bases, and 12 bases separated the two germline ends. CDR3 residues: CASSVVGNEQFF. The CDR3 coding sequence is TGTGCCAGCAGCGTAGTGGGAAACGAGCAGTTCTTC.

Only a few counts were recorded for this clone. The chain combines TRBV7-3 with TRBJ2-2; TRBD2 matches 7 bases. CDR3 length equals 15 residues. CDR1 SGHTA and CDR2 FQGTGA come from the germline V gene. J gave up 6 bases and V 6 bases, and 10 bases lay outside the gene matches. The CDR3 spells CASSSGLVAPGELFF. DNA for the CDR3: TGTGCCAGCAGTTCTGGACTAGTAGCTCCCGGGGAGCTGTTTTTT.

The V and J genes are TRBV7-3 and TRBJ2-2, with TRBD2 identical over 7 bases. Germline-derived CDR1 and CDR2 are SGHTA and FQGTGA. The J segment lost 6 bases and the V segment lost 4 bases, leaving 8 bases of the junction unmatched. This CDR3 region has 15 residues. The CDR3 loop reads CASSSGGVAPGELFF. CDR3 DNA: TGTGCCAGCAGCTCTGGGGGGGTGGCCCCCGGGGAGCTGTTTTTT.

CDR3 nucleotides: TGCAGCGTGGGGGGAGCTTCTATGGCTACCTTC. It yields the protein CSVGGASMATF. The chain joins TRBV29-1 to TRBJ1-2; possibly TRBD1 for D (5 bases). Germline V lookup: CDR1 SQVTM, CDR2 ANQGSEA. CDR3 length equals 11 residues. V gave up 6 bases and J gave up 14 bases, with 19 bases separating them.

About this clone itself: One base separates it from a far larger clone, so it is likely a read error. The V call is TRBV14, the J call TRBJ2-5, with 7 bases aligning to TRBD2. This CDR3 region has 13 residues. V was pared by 4 bases and J by 8 bases, with 7 bases of the junction left unmatched. Germline V gene data show CDR1 as SGHDN and CDR2 as FVKESK. The CDR3 is CASSRSPGGTQYF. In nucleotides, the CDR3 is TGTGCCAGCAGCCGATCGCCGGGGGGTACCCAGTACTTC.

Comments on this clone: Only one base separates this from a far larger clonotype, so it likely reflects a read error. V is TRBV10-3 and J is TRBJ2-5; D gene unclear. The DNA matches TRBJ2-7 better at its end, which makes the J call doubtful. The CDR3 totals 14 residues. From germline, CDR1 is ENHRY and CDR2 SYGVKD. The CDR3 spells CAISGDRSDYEQYF. The DNA for the CDR3 is TGTGCCATCAGTGGTGACCGAAGCGACTACGAGCAGTACTTC.

On this clone itself: A far bigger clonotype differs at one base, so this is likely a read error. The sample carries other DNA sequences with the same CDR3. This chain links TRBV14 with TRBJ2-3; D unclear. CDR3 length: 13 residues. Looked up from germline, CDR1 is SGHDN and CDR2 is FVKESK. CDR3 bases: TGTGCCAGCAGCCAATCTCCCGGCGGTACGCAGTGTTTT. This encodes CASSQSPGGTQCF.

The rearrangement links TRBV7-2 to TRBJ1-1; no firm D call. Looked up from germline, CDR1 is SGHTA and CDR2 is FQGNSA. The CDR3 covers 16 residues. V lost 6 bases to trimming and J lost 4 bases, with 21 bases between them. The DNA for the CDR3 is TGTGCCAGCAGTGAAAGGTCAGCCTGGGAGAGCACTGAAGCTTTCTTT. It encodes CASSERSAWESTEAFF.

The rearrangement joins TRBV7-3 to TRBJ2-7; the D gene could be TRBD1 or TRBD2 (6 bases each). Germline CDR1 SGHTA, CDR2 FQGTGA. V gave up 5 bases and J gave up 2 bases, with 19 bases separating them. The CDR3 has 16 residues. DNA of the CDR3: TGTGCCAGCAGCCCGCCGGGGGCAGGGATGGCCTACGAGCAGTACTTC. Protein product: CASSPPGAGMAYEQYF.

Concerning this clone itself: This likely came from a read error, as a far larger clone is one base away. The chain links TRBV29-1 to TRBJ1-3; no clear D gene. This CDR3 comprises 11 residues. Germline CDR1 and CDR2: SQVTM and ANQGSEA. CDR3 nucleotides: TGCAGCGCGTCGGACGGAAGCACCATATATTTT. This codes for CSASDGSTIYF.

Only a few counts were recorded for this clone. One base separates it from a far larger clone, so it is likely a read error. The identical CDR3 is also encoded by other nucleotide sequences in the sample. This rearrangement joins TRBV11-2 to TRBJ2-7; 10 bases align to TRBD2. Germline assignment: CDR1 SGHAT and CDR2 FQNNGV. The length of the CDR3 is 16 residues. The CDR3 coding sequence is TGTGCCAGCTGCTTAGCTTGGGTAGCGGGGGGAAACGAGCAGTACTTC. Translating gives CASCLAWVAGGNEQYF.

This chain joins TRBV7-4 and TRBJ2-7; 10 bases line up with TRBD1. Germline V gene sequence: CDR1 SGHVT, CDR2 SQSDAQ. Trimming removed 5 bases from V and 3 bases from J; junction bases left unmatched: 7. This CDR3 has 15 amino acids. CDR3 residues: CASSQGTGEGYEQYF. DNA of the CDR3: TGTGCCAGCAGCCAGGGGACAGGGGAGGGCTACGAGCAGTACTTC.

A note on this clone: The junction differs from germline at one of its ends, possibly a read error. The chain has TRBV29-1 and TRBJ1-4; maybe TRBD1 (5 bases). Germline-derived CDR1 and CDR2 are SQVTM and ANQGSEA. CDR3 length: 14 residues. The CDR3 region is CSVGSGGTNEKTVF. CDR3 DNA sequence: TGCAGCGTTGGGTCCGGGGGAACTAATGAAAAAACTGTTTTT.

Notes on this clone: It differs at one base from a far larger clone, so likely a read error. The same CDR3 arises from other DNA sequences in this sample as well. The chain recombines TRBV7-2 with TRBJ2-3; possibly TRBD2 for D (6 bases). The CDR3 runs to 17 residues. With 5 bases removed from V and 2 bases from J, the gap between germline ends came to 20 bases. Germline V gene data show CDR1 as SGHTA and CDR2 as FQGNSA. CDR3 sequence reads: CASSQDALGLATDTQYF. In DNA, the CDR3 is TGTGCCAGCAGCCAAGATGCCCTGGGACTGGCCACAGATACGCAGTATTTT. Using reference TRBV7-2 and TRBJ2-3 for the parts outside the CDR3, the full variable domain is GAGVSQSPSNKVTEKGKDVELRCDPISGHTALYWYRQSLGQGLEFLIYFQGNSAPDKSGLPSDRFSAERTGGSVSTLTIQRTQQEDSAVYLCASSQDALGLATDTQYFGPGTRLTVL.

This chain joins TRBV5-6 and TRBJ1-4; 11 bases map to TRBD1. The junction had 7 bases not matched to a gene; V was cut back by 4 bases and J by 2 bases. Germline lookup yields CDR1 SGHDT and CDR2 YYEEEE. The CDR3 sequence is 17 residues long. The CDR3 here is CASSPWDRGGTNEKLFF. CDR3 DNA sequence: TGTGCCAGCAGCCCGTGGGACAGGGGGGGTACTAATGAAAAACTGTTTTTT.